The clone carrying this T cell receptor (beta chain) was recorded at least ten times. The antigen is not known. These data originate in a study of breast tumors, draining lymph nodes, adjacent tissues. General observations from the study: Tumor TCR diversity was below lymph nodes but above nontumor tissue. Findings are consistent with lymph node origin and intratumoral expansion of most tumor T cells.

MiXCR was run by TCRdb on the multiplex PCR reads, yielding one entry per CDR3 protein. Seen here are 12,000 or so distinct CDR3 sequences, 36% observed once, and the top ten hold just over 14%. The length of the CDR3 is 12 residues. V was clipped by 6 bases and J by 4 bases, with 9 bases between them. The TCR originated in a female donor with breast cancer. Some clones in this sample may be carry-over from other donors' samples. The sequenced sample was breast tumor tissue. The chain recombines TRBV12-3 or TRBV12-4 with TRBJ2-5, with D possibly matching TRBD1 (6 bases). The CDR3 region is CASRTGRETQYF. CDR3 DNA sequence: TGTGCCAGCAGAACAGGGAGAGAGACCCAGTACTTC.